These 2 T cell receptor beta chains share one sample of origin, sequenced in a study of blood T cell repertoires in COVID-19 (TCRdb year 2020). The method was the immunoSEQ multiplex PCR assay. The immuneACCESS repertoire file appears here via TCRdb, limited to in-frame rearrangements. These files lack a portion of the clones; in checked studies, under half of the deficit traces to unresolved V genes, and the cause of the others is not known. Within this sample are roughly 160,000 clones, with about 83% of them counted one time only. The top ten constitute 10% of the sample. Sequencing was performed on peripheral blood. The source of these receptors is a woman between 65 and 79 years old with COVID-19, enrolled during active disease.

V gene TRBV6-5 combines with J gene TRBJ1-6, with no clear D. V was shortened by 0 bases and J by 11 bases, with 14 bases between the two germline ends. Looked up from germline, CDR1 is MNHEY and CDR2 is SVGAGI. The CDR3 runs 15 residues. CDR3 DNA: TGTGCCAGCAGTTACTCCGGTCCGCTCGGGGCACCCCTCCACTTT. Translation: CASSYSGPLGAPLHF.

This chain connects TRBV5-6 to TRBJ1-1, with no clear D. This CDR3 contains 13 residues. Germline CDR1 is SGHDT and CDR2 is YYEEEE. The V end was cut by 3 bases, the J end by 2 bases, with 8 bases between. The CDR3 is CASSSFVNTEAFF. CDR3 coding DNA: TGTGCCAGCAGCTCGTTTGTTAACACTGAAGCTTTCTTT.